Listed below are T cell receptor beta chains from one sample, sequenced in a study of tumor and adjacent non-tumor tissue in lung cancer. TCRdb used MiXCR to reprocess the multiplex PCR reads, holding one entry per CDR3 protein. The table has 60,000 to 85,000 distinct CDR3 sequences, over 60% seen once. The sample was distant non-tumor lung tissue. The receptors were sampled from a man in his 70s with non-small cell lung cancer. The CDR3 runs from the conserved cysteine through the conserved F or W.

cdr3_length	j_call	v_call	cdr3_aa
13	TRBJ1-2	TRBV29-1	CSVLQTGVYDYTF
16	TRBJ1-2	TRBV12-3/TRBV12-4	CASSLQRTCWNYGYTF
16	TRBJ2-7	TRBV10-3	CAISDADRGASYEQYF
14	TRBJ2-5	TRBV7-9	CPSSDTTGKETQYF
13	TRBJ1-5	TRBV20-1	CNARFGVGQPQHF
14	TRBJ2-5	TRBV10-2	CVSRWISGEETQYF
14	-	TRBV11-2	CASTIVGSNQPQYF
12	TRBJ2-5	TRBV29-1	CSVEVGHETQYF
13	TRBJ1-1	TRBV20-1	CSARVNPNAEVFF
10	TRBJ1-1	TRBV20-1	CSARDEKWRF
15	TRBJ1-1	TRBV4-2	CASSQVGVGDIEAFF
13	TRBJ2-7	TRBV29-1	CSVVVLAGGEQYF
17	TRBJ2-5	TRBV28	CASSLPSSRERQETQYF
13	TRBJ2-5	TRBV7-9	CDSKPGEEETQYF